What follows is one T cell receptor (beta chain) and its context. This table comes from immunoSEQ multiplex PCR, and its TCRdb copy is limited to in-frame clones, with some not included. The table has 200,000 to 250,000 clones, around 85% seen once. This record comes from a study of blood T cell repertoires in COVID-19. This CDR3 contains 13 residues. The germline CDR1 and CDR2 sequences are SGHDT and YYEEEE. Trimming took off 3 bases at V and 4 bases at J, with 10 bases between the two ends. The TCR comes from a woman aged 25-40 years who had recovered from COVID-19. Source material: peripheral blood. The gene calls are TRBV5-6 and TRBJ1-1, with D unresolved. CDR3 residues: CASSSHLGTEAFF. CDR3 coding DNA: TGTGCCAGCAGCTCGCACCTCGGCACTGAAGCTTTCTTT.